Sequencing of this T cell receptor (beta chain) was carried out in a study of Graves' ophthalmopathy and Graves' hyperthyroidism. The V end was cut by 4 bases, the J end by 3 bases, with 4 bases between. The CDR3 loop spans 12 amino acids. CDR1 and CDR2 from the germline V gene are SEHNR and FQNEAQ (reference sequence). RNA transcripts were the source from which TCR beta CDR3 regions were amplified. Amplification began with first-round RT-PCR using HTBI primers, then second-round multiplex PCR was performed. One entry per CDR3 protein, called by TCRdb with MiXCR from the multiplex PCR reads. The sample carries a few hundred thousand distinct CDR3 sequences, about 18% recorded once. The sample holds many counts of this clonotype.

This chain links TRBV7-9 with TRBJ1-5; D unclear. Input material: peripheral blood. This sequence was found in an adult woman with stable Graves' hyperthyroidism. CDR3 protein: CASSSNNQPQHF. The CDR3 bases are TGTGCCAGCAGCTCGAACAATCAGCCCCAGCATTTT.